The clone carrying this T cell receptor (beta chain) was seen more than once but under ten times. Trimming cost V 3 bases and J 15 bases, with 15 bases left between them. The CDR3 loop spans 12 amino acids. Germline-derived CDR1 and CDR2 are MNHEY and SVGEGT. The TCRbeta library was prepared with unique molecular identifiers. TCRdb recomputed calls from the PCR reads with MiXCR, one row per CDR3 protein. The repertoire holds about 640,000 distinct CDR3 sequences, with roughly 15% as singletons. The data stem from a study of T-cell reconstitution after alpha-beta-depleted transplantation in children. This receptor was taken from a human donor who donated a stem cell graft to a child with acute myeloid leukemia. The chain uses TRBV6-2 or TRBV6-3 and TRBJ2-4, with no clear D. The sequencing here drew on PBMCs from the stem cell graft donor, taken from the stem cell graft. The CDR3 DNA follows: TGTGCCAGCAGTTATTTAGGATCCGGGCTGTACTTC. This translates into CASSYLGSGLYF.